The 6 T cell receptor beta chains given below trace back to one sample, sequenced in a study of cytomegalovirus exposure and HLA in healthy donors. Primers: 60 Vbeta forward and 13 Jbeta reverse. Repertoires were generated with immunoSEQ multiplex PCR, while TCRdb's copy carries only in-frame clones and drops some. The repertoire holds roughly 200,000 clones, with around 80% as singletons. The sample taken for sequencing was PBMCs. All receptors derive from a man in his thirties or forties in good health and CMV-seronegative.

The chain couples TRBV7-9 to TRBJ1-1; TRBD1 matches 7 bases. Per the germline V gene, CDR1 is SEHNR and CDR2 is FQNEAQ (reference sequence). V shed 2 bases, J shed 4 bases, and the junction held 1 base outside the gene matches. CDR3 length: 13 residues. Here the CDR3 DNA reads TGTGCCAGCAGCTTAACAGGGGTCACTGAAGCTTTCTTT. Its translation: CASSLTGVTEAFF. The full variable domain, rest sourced from reference TRBV7-9 and TRBJ1-1, is DTGVSQNPRHKITKRGQNVTFRCDPISEHNRLYWYRQTLGQGPEFLTYFQNEAQLEKSRLLSDRFSAERPKGSFSTLEIQRTEQGDSAMYLCASSLTGVTEAFFGQGTRLTVV.

This clone occurred a few times. The J gene is TRBJ2-7, the V gene TRBV2, with D perhaps TRBD1 (6 bases). The germline gives CDR1 SNHLY, CDR2 FYNNEI. The V end was cut by 5 bases, the J end by 2 bases, with 16 bases between. This CDR3 has 15 amino acids. The CDR3 loop is CASSRDISWAYEQYF. CDR3 bases: TGTGCCAGCAGTCGGGACATTAGTTGGGCCTACGAGCAGTACTTC.

Written as DNA, the CDR3 is TGTGCCAGCAGCTTAGGGCGGGATTACGAGCAGTACTTC. Protein sequence: CASSLGRDYEQYF. The chain recombines TRBV7-9 with TRBJ2-7; D is perhaps TRBD2 (6 bases). V shed 1 base and J shed 4 bases, with 8 bases lying between them. There are 13 residues in the CDR3. Germline CDR1 and CDR2: SEHNR and FQNEAQ (reference sequence).

V usage is TRBV11-3 and J usage is TRBJ1-6; 8 nucleotides agree with TRBD1. The germline V gene encodes CDR1 SGHNT and CDR2 YENEEA. This CDR3 region has 17 residues. The V gene end was trimmed by 4 bases and the J gene end by 7 bases; junction bases not matched to a gene: 12. The CDR3 spells CASSSDREEFPNSPLHF. Written as DNA, the CDR3 is TGTGCCAGCAGCTCGGACAGGGAGGAGTTCCCAAATTCACCCCTCCACTTT.

V is TRBV7-9 and J is TRBJ2-1, with 12 bases fitting TRBD2. Trimming removed 3 bases from V and 7 bases from J; junction bases left unmatched: 7. This CDR3 comprises 16 residues. Germline values: CDR1 SEHNR, CDR2 FQNEAQ (reference sequence). DNA for the CDR3: TGTGCCAGCAGCTTTCTAGCGGGGGGGCCTCGGAATGAGCAGTTCTTC. Amino acid sequence: CASSFLAGGPRNEQFF.

In DNA, the CDR3 is TGTGCCAGCAGCTGGAGTGCGAAGGAGGTTCTCCCGAACACCGGGGAGCTGTTTTTT. Protein sequence: CASSWSAKEVLPNTGELFF. The rearrangement links TRBV5-6 to TRBJ2-2, with D possibly being TRBD2 (5 bases). Trimming stripped 3 bases from V and 0 bases from J, with 21 bases between. In germline, CDR1 is SGHDT, CDR2 YYEEEE. CDR3 length: 19 amino acids.